A single sample is the source of the 22 T cell receptor beta chains below, sequenced in a study of shared clonotypes between healthy human individuals. The assay was immunoSEQ multiplex PCR, and TCRdb's table has in-frame clones only and misses some. Of about 2,500,000 clones in the sample, about 92% are singletons; the top ten hold over 0.12%. The sample comprised naive CD4+ T cells sorted from blood. Subset indicated: CD45RA+ positively selected. All receptors derive from a man younger than 35 in good health.

V gene TRBV7-6 combines with J gene TRBJ2-5; the D is unclear. The DNA end is more similar to TRBJ2-7, so the J call may be wrong. Germline CDR1 reads SGHVS; CDR2 reads FNYEAQ. CDR3 length equals 13 residues. The CDR3 spells CASSLGWGYEQYF. The CDR3 DNA is TGTGCCAGCAGCTTAGGCTGGGGCTACGAGCAGTACTTC.

The chain uses TRBV10-3 and TRBJ1-4; D is undetermined. The V end lost 6 bases, the J end lost 0 bases, and 11 bases lay between the germline ends. The CDR3 loop spans 15 amino acids. Germline values: CDR1 ENHRY, CDR2 SYGVKD. In DNA form, the CDR3 reads TGTGCCATCAGAGGGAGCGACTCAACTAATGAAAAACTGTTTTTT. Its translation: CAIRGSDSTNEKLFF.

J is TRBJ2-1 and V is TRBV7-8; 9 nucleotides match TRBD2. V trimming: 3 bases; J trimming: 10 bases; junction bases outside the gene matches: 4. Germline V gene sequence: CDR1 SGHVS, CDR2 FQNEAQ. This CDR3 region has 13 residues. This CDR3 is CASSLSGRHEQFF. The CDR3 coding sequence is TGTGCCAGCAGCTTGAGCGGGAGGCACGAGCAGTTCTTC.

The chain joins TRBV7-2 to TRBJ1-6; D possibly corresponds to TRBD1 (5 bases). The CDR3 consists of 15 residues. Germline lookup yields CDR1 SGHTA and CDR2 FQGNSA. Trimming pared 0 bases from V and 7 bases from J, leaving 10 bases between. The CDR3 sequence: CASSLAKGVNSPLHF. In DNA, the CDR3 is TGTGCCAGCAGCTTAGCGAAAGGGGTCAATTCACCCCTCCACTTT.

This chain uses TRBV6-1 with TRBJ2-7; 10 bases align to TRBD1. The germline CDR1 and CDR2 sequences are MNHNS and SASEGT. V was pared by 4 bases and J by 2 bases, with 8 bases of the junction left unmatched. This CDR3 spans 16 amino acids. CDR3 protein: CASSAQGQGETYEQYF. In nucleotides, the CDR3 is TGTGCCAGCAGTGCGCAAGGACAGGGGGAAACCTACGAGCAGTACTTC.

The chain uses TRBV7-9 and TRBJ2-7; weak D call: TRBD2 (5 bases). The V gene's germline CDR1 is SEHNR and CDR2 FQNEAQ (reference sequence). The CDR3 extends over 15 amino acids. The V end lost 5 bases, the J end lost 5 bases, and 19 bases lay between the germline ends. The CDR3 coding sequence is TGTGCCAGCAGCCTCGGGGTAACGGACTCTCACGAGCAGTACTTC. Translating gives CASSLGVTDSHEQYF.

As for this clone: Within the sample, other DNA sequences also encode this same CDR3. The rearrangement links TRBV5-1 to TRBJ2-5, with TRBD1 identical over 7 bases. After removal of 4 bases from V and 5 bases from J, the junction contained 8 bases not matched to a gene. The CDR3 spans 14 residues. CDR1 is SGHRS and CDR2 is YFSETQ in the germline V gene. The CDR3 sequence: CASSTRQGSETQYF. The CDR3 bases are TGCGCCAGCAGCACGCGACAGGGCAGCGAGACCCAGTACTTC.

The chain carries TRBV2 and TRBJ1-5, with 7 bases fitting TRBD1. V trimming: 7 bases; J trimming: 4 bases; junction bases outside the gene matches: 7. Germline CDR1 is SNHLY and CDR2 is FYNNEI. The CDR3 runs 14 residues. The CDR3 reads CASTRGTANQPQHF. In DNA form, the CDR3 reads TGTGCCAGCACCCGGGGGACAGCTAATCAGCCCCAGCATTTT.

CDR3 bases: TGCGCCAGCAGCCATGCCAGGGATACGCAGTATTTT. Translating gives CASSHARDTQYF. The chain is built from TRBV4-1 and TRBJ2-3, with unresolved D. V lost 3 bases and J lost 6, with 7 bases in between. The germline CDR1 and CDR2 sequences are MGHRA and YSYEKL. This CDR3 is 12 amino acids long.

The chain links TRBV19 to TRBJ1-2, with D possibly being TRBD1 (5 bases). Trimming stripped 5 bases from V and 6 bases from J, with 7 bases between. The CDR3 contains 11 residues. CDR1 and CDR2 from the germline V gene are LNHDA and SQIVND (reference sequence). The CDR3 protein is CASSRDDGYTF. The CDR3 region has the DNA TGTGCCAGTAGTCGGGACGATGGCTACACCTTC.

The chain recombines TRBV19 with TRBJ2-2, with 7 bases matching TRBD1. The CDR3 is 18 residues long. Germline-derived CDR1 and CDR2 are LNHDA and SQIVND (reference sequence). V was clipped by 7 bases and J by 2 bases; unmatched bases: 16. CDR3 sequence: CASNQTPWGTANTGELFF. Written as DNA, the CDR3 is TGTGCCAGTAACCAAACCCCATGGGGGACAGCTAACACCGGGGAGCTGTTTTTT.

In DNA, the CDR3 is TGTGCCAGTACTGCGACAGGGGGCGCGAACATTCAGTACTTC. Its protein product is CASTATGGANIQYF. The chain joins TRBV19 to TRBJ2-4; TRBD1 agrees at 10 bases. CDR3 length: 14 residues. V shed 7 bases, J shed 7 bases, and the junction held 7 bases outside the gene matches. Germline V gene sequence: CDR1 LNHDA, CDR2 SQIVND (reference sequence).

This chain's CDR3 is CARSLGPKWTGGVLREQYF. CDR3 nucleotides: TGTGCCAGAAGCTTAGGCCCAAAGTGGACAGGGGGCGTCTTGAGAGAGCAGTACTTC. The rearrangement links TRBV7-5 to TRBJ2-7; TRBD1 was called by the table and not checked on the DNA. TRBV7-5 is a recognized pseudogene. The CDR3 runs to 19 residues.

Points on this clone: The same CDR3 is also encoded by other DNA sequences in this sample. The V gene is TRBV5-4, the J gene TRBJ2-5; D might be TRBD2 (7 bases). Trimming cost V 0 bases and J 5 bases, with 11 bases left between them. The CDR3 extends over 14 amino acids. Germline V CDR1 and CDR2: SGHNT, YYREEE (reference sequence). In DNA, the CDR3 is TGTGCCAGCAGCTTGGGGGGGGGCAGGGAGACCCAGTACTTC. Translated: CASSLGGGRETQYF.

This sequence joins TRBV5-1 and TRBJ1-2; D perhaps matches TRBD1 (5 bases). CDR3 size: 14 residues. The germline CDR1 and CDR2 sequences are SGHRS and YFSETQ. Trimming removed 4 bases at V and 3 bases at J, with 13 bases between. CDR3 DNA sequence: TGCGCCAGCAGCCGATCGGGGCAGGACTATGGCTACACCTTC. This translates into CASSRSGQDYGYTF.

The genes are TRBV25-1 and TRBJ1-4, with D perhaps matching TRBD1 (5 bases). V lost 6 bases and J 4 bases, leaving 18 bases between the germline ends. Germline V gene sequence: CDR1 MGHDK, CDR2 SYGVNS. The CDR3 is made up of 16 amino acids. CDR3 coding DNA: TGTGCCAGCAGCCAAGGGGCGGTACAGATTAATGAAAAACTGTTTTTT. As protein: CASSQGAVQINEKLFF. Filled out from reference TRBV25-1 and TRBJ1-4, the complete variable domain reads EADIYQTPRYLVIGTGKKITLECSQTMGHDKMYWYQQDPGMELHLIHYSYGVNSTEKGDLSSESTVSRIRTEHFPLTLESARPSHTSQYLCASSQGAVQINEKLFFGSGTQLSVL.

This chain uses TRBV5-1 with TRBJ2-1, with D tentatively TRBD2 (7 bases). Per germline, CDR1 SGHRS and CDR2 YFSETQ. Trimming cost V 2 bases and J 8 bases, with 26 bases left between them. This CDR3 region has 18 residues. The CDR3 bases are TGCGCCAGCAGCTTCGTAGGGGGACTGAGCGGGGATGGCTATGAGCAGTTCTTC. It is translated as CASSFVGGLSGDGYEQFF.

The chain employs TRBV7-2 and TRBJ2-2; D uncertain. Trimming pared 5 bases from V and 7 bases from J, leaving 11 bases between. The CDR3 length is 13 residues. Germline V gene data show CDR1 as SGHTA and CDR2 as FQGNSA. CDR3 amino acids: CASSHAADGELFF. CDR3 bases: TGTGCCAGCAGCCACGCGGCGGACGGGGAGCTGTTTTTT.

A single count supports this clone. V usage is TRBV30 and J usage is TRBJ1-6, with a weak D call TRBD1 (6 bases). The CDR3 is made up of 14 amino acids. Trimming took off 3 bases at V and 12 bases at J, with 18 bases between the two ends. CDR1 GTSNPN and CDR2 SVGIG come from the germline V gene (reference sequence). In DNA form, the CDR3 reads TGTGCCTGGAGCGACGGGACAAATCCACAACCCCTCCACTTT. Amino acid sequence: CAWSDGTNPQPLHF.

Regarding this clone: Additional DNA sequences in this sample encode the identical CDR3. The chain couples TRBV2 to TRBJ2-7; D may be TRBD1 (5 bases). The CDR3 is 12 residues long. Trimming left V 5 bases short and J 4 bases short, with 9 bases between. Per the germline V gene, CDR1 is SNHLY and CDR2 is FYNNEI. The CDR3 region is CASSSQGYEQYF. The CDR3 nucleotides read TGTGCCAGCAGTTCGCAGGGATACGAGCAGTACTTC.

The V and J genes are TRBV10-1 and TRBJ2-3; 9 bases are a match to TRBD2. CDR3 size: 15 residues. Germline V gene lookup returns CDR1 WNHNN and CDR2 SYGVQD (reference sequence). V shed 4 bases and J 4 bases; nucleotides not matched to a gene: 6. The CDR3 DNA reads as TGCGCCAGCAGTGTAGCGGGAGAGGGGTCAGATACGCAGTATTTT. Amino acid sequence: CASSVAGEGSDTQYF.

The rearrangement uses TRBV19 and TRBJ1-1, with 11 bases matching TRBD1. This CDR3 is 15 amino acids long. Per the germline V gene, CDR1 is LNHDA and CDR2 is SQIVND (reference sequence). V gave up 5 bases and J gave up 7 bases; unmatched junction bases: 9. For the CDR3, the DNA is TGTGCCAGTAGTTTGGACAGGGGGCGATTGAGTGAAGCTTTCTTT. It codes for CASSLDRGRLSEAFF.